A single count supports the clone carrying this TCR beta chain. Antigen unknown. These data are taken from a study of cytotoxic CD8 clonotypes in ibrutinib-treated CLL. Sequencing was performed with immunoSEQ multiplex PCR; in TCRdb, only in-frame clones are kept and a portion is missing. This table holds more than 55,000 clones, roughly 70% found once. Study-level points and caveats: Pretreatment clonality was elevated relative to age-matched healthy donors and paralleled circulating CD8+ T-cell counts. A difference in sampling times existed between sustained-remission and progressing patients.

The starting material was PBMCs, obtained after 12 months of ibrutinib treatment. The receptor was isolated from a human donor with chronic lymphocytic leukemia.

The CDR3 is CSGSFSYEQYF. The CDR3 DNA sequence: TGCAGTGGATCTTTTTCCTACGAGCAGTACTTC. The chain combines TRBV20-1 with TRBJ2-7; no clear D. The germline V gene encodes CDR1 DFQATT and CDR2 SNEGSKA (reference sequence). The CDR3 has 11 amino acids. Trimming stripped 7 bases from V and 1 base from J, with 8 bases between.